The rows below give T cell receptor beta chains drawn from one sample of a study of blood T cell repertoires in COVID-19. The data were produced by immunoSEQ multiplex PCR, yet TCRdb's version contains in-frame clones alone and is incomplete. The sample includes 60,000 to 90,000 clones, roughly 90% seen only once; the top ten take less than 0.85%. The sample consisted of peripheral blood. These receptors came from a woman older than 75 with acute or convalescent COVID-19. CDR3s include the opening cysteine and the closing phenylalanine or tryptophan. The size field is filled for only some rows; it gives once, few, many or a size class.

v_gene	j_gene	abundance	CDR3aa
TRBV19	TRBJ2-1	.	CASTHQRGRGNNEQFF
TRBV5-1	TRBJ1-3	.	CASSNTGSGNTIYF
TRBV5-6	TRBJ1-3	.	CASSPRRGDTIYF
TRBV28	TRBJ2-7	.	CASSFFRSGGSSYEQYF
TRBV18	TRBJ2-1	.	CASSPVKRDGEQFF
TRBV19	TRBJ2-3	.	CATKTRVGTDTQYF
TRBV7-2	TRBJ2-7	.	CASSIDRGPNEQYF
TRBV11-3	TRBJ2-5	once	CASSPGTGGETQYF
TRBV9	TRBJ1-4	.	CASSPGTARTNEKLFF
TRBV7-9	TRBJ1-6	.	CASSFRGYSPLHF
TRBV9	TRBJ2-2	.	CASSVHGGVTGELFF
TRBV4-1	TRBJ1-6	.	CASSPTAIPGQGGPPLHF
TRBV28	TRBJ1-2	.	CASSLPGVGGYTF
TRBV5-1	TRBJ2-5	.	CASSLAGTGGETQYF
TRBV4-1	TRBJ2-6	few	CASSQGYSGTRPSGANVLTF
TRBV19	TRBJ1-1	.	CASRPGGDTEAFF
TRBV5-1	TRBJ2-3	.	CASSFGTITTDTQYF
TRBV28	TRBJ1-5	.	CASSPGDRPNQPQHF
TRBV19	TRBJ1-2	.	CASSETGYYGYTF
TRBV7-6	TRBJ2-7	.	CASSLATGGVRGEQYF
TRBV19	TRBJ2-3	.	CASSTFGGGPSDTQYF
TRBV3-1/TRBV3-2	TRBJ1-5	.	CASSQTGREPQHF
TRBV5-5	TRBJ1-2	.	CASSLAREGGNYGYTF